These 3 T cell receptor beta chains were all obtained from the same sample, sequenced in a study of blood T cell repertoires in COVID-19. Using immunoSEQ multiplex PCR, the repertoire was profiled, and TCRdb retains in-frame clones only, with some absent. Altogether over 30,000 clones are present, around 80% being singletons, with the ten largest covering under 50%. The sequenced sample consisted of peripheral blood. All receptors derive from a man aged 80 or over with active or convalescent COVID-19.

The chain employs TRBV3-1 (or the pseudogene TRBV3-2) and TRBJ1-6; 10 bases map to TRBD1. This CDR3 is 13 amino acids long. The germline CDR1 and CDR2 sequences are LGHDT and YNNKEL (reference sequence). The ends lost 6 bases at V and 10 bases at J; junction bases unmatched: 3. CDR3 residues: CASRGTGESPLHF. CDR3 DNA: TGTGCCAGCAGGGGGACAGGGGAATCACCCCTCCACTTT.

The rearrangement links TRBV28 to TRBJ1-5, with TRBD1 matching 8 bases. J gave up 0 bases and V 6 bases, and 4 bases lay outside the gene matches. The germline CDR1 and CDR2 sequences are MDHEN and SYDVKM. The CDR3 spans 15 residues. The CDR3 bases are TGTGCCAGCAGGACAGGGGATCCTAGCAATCAGCCCCAGCATTTT. Its translation is CASRTGDPSNQPQHF. Complete variable domain (other parts from reference TRBV28 and TRBJ1-5): DVKVTQSSRYLVKRTGEKVFLECVQDMDHENMFWYRQDPGLGLRLIYFSYDVKMKEKGDIPEGYSVSREKKERFSLILESASTNQTSMYLCASRTGDPSNQPQHFGDGTRLSIL.

V gene TRBV11-2 combines with J gene TRBJ2-3, with D hard to call. CDR1 SGHAT and CDR2 FQNNGV come from the germline V gene. This CDR3 contains 15 residues. V lost 2 bases, J lost 6 bases, and 15 bases lay in between. The CDR3 region has the DNA TGTGCCAGCAGCTTATTTCGACTCGCCGTGGATACGCAGTATTTT. Translated, it gives CASSLFRLAVDTQYF.